This T cell receptor (beta chain) was recovered during a study of response to subunit inactivated influenza vaccine. This clonotype was counted a few times. Its cognate antigen is unknown. A single record per CDR3 protein comes from TCRdb applying MiXCR to the RT-PCR reads. The data hold just under 550,000 distinct CDR3 sequences, with approximately 22% observed a single time. V lost 8 bases and J lost 1, with 14 bases in between. Germline loops: CDR1 MNHEY, CDR2 SVGEGT. The CDR3 runs to 14 residues. Study-wide findings and caveats: T cells newly recruited by each seasonal influenza vaccination are few, the authors suggested.

These records were also assigned to another study, of T cells expressing NK-cell markers. That study reports: It was by 5'RACE template switching with UMIs that TCR beta cDNA was made. Sorted CD3+CD56+NKG2C+, CD3+CD56+NKG2C- and CD3+CD56-NKG2C+ T-cell subsets were beta-chain profiled.

The sequence was obtained from a man aged 45 to 65 who received an inactivated influenza vaccine. The specimen comprised CD4+ T cells sorted from PBMCs, sampled 11 to 12 days after vaccination. This chain joins TRBV6-2 or TRBV6-3 and TRBJ1-1; D perhaps matches TRBD1 (6 bases). The CDR3 reads CASLRQESNTEAFF. DNA for the CDR3: TGTGCCAGCCTAAGACAGGAATCGAACACTGAAGCTTTCTTT.